Listed here are 10 T cell receptor beta chains from one sample, sequenced in a study of Graves' ophthalmopathy and Graves' hyperthyroidism. From RNA, the CDR3 regions of TCR beta chains were amplified and sequenced. HTBI-primed first-round RT-PCR preceded second-round multiplex PCR. From the multiplex PCR reads, TCRdb called clonotypes with MiXCR, one entry per CDR3 protein. The sample lists over a million distinct CDR3 sequences, about 36% occurring once. Sequenced material: peripheral blood or thyroid tissue (not recorded which). Receptors originate from an adult man with Graves' hyperthyroidism.

A few counts support this clonotype. This chain uses TRBV6-5 with TRBJ1-2; D call uncertain. The CDR3 totals 14 residues. Trimming shortened V by 2 bases and J by 10 bases, and 17 bases separated the two germline ends. CDR1 MNHEY and CDR2 SVGAGI come from the germline V gene. Here the CDR3 DNA reads TGTGCCAGCAGTTACGATCCGGGAAGTATGGACTACACCTTC. Amino acids: CASSYDPGSMDYTF.

V is TRBV12-3 or TRBV12-4 and J is TRBJ1-4; D remains ambiguous. The CDR3 spans 16 residues. With 5 bases removed from V and 7 bases from J, the gap between germline ends came to 20 bases. The CDR3 sequence is CASSASGGVGVEKLFF. The CDR3 DNA reads as TGTGCCAGCAGTGCCTCCGGCGGGGTTGGGGTTGAAAAACTGTTTTTT.

This clonotype has a count of ten or more. The chain joins TRBV7-9 to TRBJ1-2; 7 nucleotides agree with TRBD1. This CDR3 is 16 amino acids long. J gave up 2 bases and V 3 bases, and 9 bases lay outside the gene matches. Germline CDR1 SEHNR, CDR2 FQNEAQ (reference sequence). DNA of the CDR3: TGTGCCAGCAGCTTGCATAGACAGGGAGCCAACTATGGCTACACCTTC. Translated: CASSLHRQGANYGYTF.

This clonotype showed up many times. V and J are TRBV29-1 and TRBJ2-5, with TRBD2 matching over 7 bases. V shed 2 bases and J 9 bases; nucleotides not matched to a gene: 9. The CDR3 spans 13 residues. Germline loops: CDR1 SQVTM, CDR2 ANQGSEA. This CDR3 is CSVELAVGMAQYF. In DNA form, the CDR3 reads TGCAGCGTTGAACTAGCGGTGGGGATGGCCCAGTACTTC. Full variable domain (outside the CDR3, taken from reference TRBV29-1 and TRBJ2-5): SAVISQKPSRDICQRGTSLTIQCQVDSQVTMMFWYRQQPGQSLTLIATANQGSEATYESGFVIDKFPISRPNLTFSTLTVSNMSPEDSSIYLCSVELAVGMAQYFGPGTRLLVL.

The chain carries TRBV7-8 and TRBJ2-7; D possibly uses TRBD1 or TRBD2 (6 bases each). Germline CDR1 and CDR2: SGHVS and FQNEAQ. The CDR3 extends over 19 amino acids. V lost 5 bases, J lost 5 bases, and 31 bases lay in between. The CDR3 loop reads CASSASSRSTGLEGDEQYF. DNA for the CDR3: TGTGCCAGCAGCGCCAGCAGCCGATCGACAGGACTGGAGGGGGACGAGCAGTACTTC.

This clonotype showed up just a few times. The chain has TRBV4-2 and TRBJ2-2; no reliable D call. Germline V CDR1 and CDR2: LGHNA, YNFKEQ. The CDR3 extends over 15 amino acids. Trimming removed 1 base from V and 4 bases from J, with 10 bases in between. The CDR3 is CASSQAAEFTGELFF. DNA for the CDR3: TGTGCCAGCAGCCAAGCGGCGGAGTTCACCGGGGAGCTGTTTTTT.

This clonotype was recorded many times. This rearrangement joins TRBV19 to TRBJ1-6; 7 positions match TRBD1. CDR3 length: 14 amino acids. Trimming at V came to 3 bases and at J to 7 bases, leaving 3 bases not matched to a gene. Looked up from germline, CDR1 is LNHDA and CDR2 is SQIVND (reference sequence). CDR3: CASSIGDRNSPLHF. The CDR3 nucleotides are TGTGCCAGTAGTATTGGGGACAGAAATTCACCCCTCCACTTT.

V and J are TRBV6-6 and TRBJ1-2; maybe TRBD1 (5 bases). The CDR3 runs to 14 residues. The V gene's germline CDR1 is MNHNY and CDR2 SVGAGI (reference sequence). Trimming removed 6 bases from V and 3 bases from J, with 14 bases in between. CDR3 sequence: CASREGLFYYGYTF. In DNA, the CDR3 is TGTGCCAGCAGGGAGGGACTTTTCTACTATGGCTACACCTTC.

This clonotype was seen just once. This chain uses TRBV29-1 with TRBJ1-4; TRBD1 aligns across 10 bases. This CDR3 spans 14 amino acids. V shed 5 bases, J shed 8 bases, and the junction held 8 bases outside the gene matches. The germline gives CDR1 SQVTM, CDR2 ANQGSEA. For the CDR3, the DNA is TGCAGCGTTACCGGGACAGGGGTTCGCGAAAAACTGTTTTTT. Encoded protein: CSVTGTGVREKLFF.

This clonotype was picked up a small number of times. The chain recombines TRBV6-1 with TRBJ2-6, with 10 positions matching TRBD1. CDR3 length: 17 amino acids. Germline V gene data show CDR1 as MNHNS and CDR2 as SASEGT. With 6 bases clipped from V and 2 bases from J, the junction kept 7 bases outside the gene matches. CDR3 bases: TGTGCCAGCAGGGCGACAGGGGGCGTCGCTGGGGCCAACGTCCTGACTTTC. Translation gives CASRATGGVAGANVLTF.